This T cell receptor beta chain was sequenced in a study of blood T cell repertoires in COVID-19. Study summary: Nucleic acid was either cDNA or gDNA, and it came from T cells, B-cell-depleted T cells, or PBMCs.

The germline V gene encodes CDR1 MNHEY and CDR2 SMNVEV (reference sequence). V was clipped by 3 bases and J by 2 bases, with 5 bases between them. This CDR3 comprises 13 residues. About this clone: This CDR3 is also generated by other DNA sequences in the sample.

Assay: immunoSEQ multiplex PCR; the TCRdb copy retains only in-frame clones and omits some. The repertoire includes 200,000 to 250,000 clones, 75% to 90% of them detected once, and around 8% sits in the top ten. Seattle cases were enrolled at active infection and followed longitudinally. This TCR came from a woman older than 75 with COVID-19, enrolled during active disease. This chain links TRBV27 with TRBJ1-5; no definite D call. The sequencing input was peripheral blood. CDR3 protein: CASSFRGNQPQHF. CDR3 coding DNA: TGTGCCAGCAGTTTTCGGGGCAATCAGCCCCAGCATTTT.